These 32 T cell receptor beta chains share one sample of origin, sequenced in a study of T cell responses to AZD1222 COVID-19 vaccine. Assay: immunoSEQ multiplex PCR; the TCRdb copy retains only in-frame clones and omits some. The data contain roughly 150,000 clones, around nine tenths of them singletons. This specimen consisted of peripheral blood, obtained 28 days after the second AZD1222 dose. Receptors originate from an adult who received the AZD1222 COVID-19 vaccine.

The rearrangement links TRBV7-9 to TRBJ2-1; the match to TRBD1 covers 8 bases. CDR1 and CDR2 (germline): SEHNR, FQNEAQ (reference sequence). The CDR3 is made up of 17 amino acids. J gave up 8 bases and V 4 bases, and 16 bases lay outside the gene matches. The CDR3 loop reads CASSSLHYVGTGHEQFF. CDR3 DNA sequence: TGTGCCAGCAGCTCCCTTCATTATGTTGGGACAGGACATGAGCAGTTCTTC.

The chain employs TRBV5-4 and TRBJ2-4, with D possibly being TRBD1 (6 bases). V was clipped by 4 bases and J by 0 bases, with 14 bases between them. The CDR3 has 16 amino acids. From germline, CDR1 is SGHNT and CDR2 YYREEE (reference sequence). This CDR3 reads CASSHRQDLAKNIQYF. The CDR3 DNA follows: TGTGCCAGCAGCCACAGACAGGATCTAGCCAAAAACATTCAGTACTTC.

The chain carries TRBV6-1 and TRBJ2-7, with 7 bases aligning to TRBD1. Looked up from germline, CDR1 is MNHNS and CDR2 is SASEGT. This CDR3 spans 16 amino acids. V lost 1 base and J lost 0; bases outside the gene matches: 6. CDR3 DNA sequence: TGTGCCAGCAGTGAAGGGGACAGAGCTTTCTCCTACGAGCAGTACTTC. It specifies CASSEGDRAFSYEQYF.

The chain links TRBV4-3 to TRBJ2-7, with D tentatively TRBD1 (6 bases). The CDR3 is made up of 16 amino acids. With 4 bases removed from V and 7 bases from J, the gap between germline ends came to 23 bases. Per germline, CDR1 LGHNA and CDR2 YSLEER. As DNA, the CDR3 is TGCGCCAGCAGCCCAAGGGCAGGTTCATTTACAGGGGAGCAGTACTTC. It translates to CASSPRAGSFTGEQYF.

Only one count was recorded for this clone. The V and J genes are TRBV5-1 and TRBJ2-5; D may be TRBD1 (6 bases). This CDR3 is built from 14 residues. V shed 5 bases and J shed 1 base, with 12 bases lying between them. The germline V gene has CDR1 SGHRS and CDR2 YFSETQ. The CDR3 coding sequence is TGCGCCAGCAGTACAGGGTCCATCCAAGAGACCCAGTACTTC. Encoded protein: CASSTGSIQETQYF.

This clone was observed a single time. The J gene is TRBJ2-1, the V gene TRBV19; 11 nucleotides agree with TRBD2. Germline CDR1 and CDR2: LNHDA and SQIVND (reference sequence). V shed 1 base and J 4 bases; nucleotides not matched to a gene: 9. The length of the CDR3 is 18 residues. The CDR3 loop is CASSIVGGVAGGYNEQFF. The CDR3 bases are TGTGCCAGTAGTATAGTAGGCGGAGTAGCGGGGGGGTACAATGAGCAGTTCTTC.

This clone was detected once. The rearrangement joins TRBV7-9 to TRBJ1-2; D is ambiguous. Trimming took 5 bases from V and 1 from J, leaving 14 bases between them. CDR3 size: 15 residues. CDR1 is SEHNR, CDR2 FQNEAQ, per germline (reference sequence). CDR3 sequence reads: CASSTYFQNNYGYTF. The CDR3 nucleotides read TGTGCCAGCAGCACTTACTTCCAGAATAACTATGGCTACACCTTC.

CDR3 DNA sequence: TGTGCCAGCAGCGTTGGACCGGACGCCCCCTATGGCTACACCTTC. This translates into CASSVGPDAPYGYTF. V gene TRBV9 combines with J gene TRBJ1-2; D not certain. Germline V gene sequence: CDR1 SGDLS, CDR2 YYNGEE. V lost 2 bases and J lost 4, with 15 bases in between. This CDR3 contains 15 residues. Full variable domain (rest looked up from reference TRBV9 and TRBJ1-2): DSGVTQTPKHLITATGQRVTLRCSPRSGDLSVYWYQQSLDQGLQFLIQYYNGEERAKGNILERFSAQQFPDLHSELNLSSLELGDSALYFCASSVGPDAPYGYTFGSGTRLTVV.

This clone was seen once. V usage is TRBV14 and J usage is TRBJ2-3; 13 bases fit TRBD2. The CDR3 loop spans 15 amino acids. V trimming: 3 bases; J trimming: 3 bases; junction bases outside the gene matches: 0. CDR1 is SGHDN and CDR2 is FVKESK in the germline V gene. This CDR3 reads CASSQTSGGTDTQYF. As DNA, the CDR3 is TGTGCCAGCAGCCAGACTAGCGGGGGGACAGATACGCAGTATTTT.

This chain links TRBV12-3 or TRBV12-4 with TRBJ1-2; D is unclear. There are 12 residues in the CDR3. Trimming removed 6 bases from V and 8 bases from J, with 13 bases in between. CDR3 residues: CASRNDAGGYTF. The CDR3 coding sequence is TGTGCCAGCAGAAATGACGCGGGAGGCTACACCTTC.

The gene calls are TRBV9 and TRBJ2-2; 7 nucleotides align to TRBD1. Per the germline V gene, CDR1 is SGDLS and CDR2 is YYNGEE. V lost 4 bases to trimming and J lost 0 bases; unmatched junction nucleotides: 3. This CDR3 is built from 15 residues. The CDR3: CASSRQGANTGELFF. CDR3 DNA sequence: TGTGCCAGCAGCCGACAGGGCGCGAACACCGGGGAGCTGTTTTTT.

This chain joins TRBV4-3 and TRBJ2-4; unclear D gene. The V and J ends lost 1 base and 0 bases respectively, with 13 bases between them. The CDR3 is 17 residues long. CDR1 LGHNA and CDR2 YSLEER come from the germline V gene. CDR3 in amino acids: CASSQVVYSPAKNIQYF. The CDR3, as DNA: TGCGCCAGCAGCCAAGTGGTATACAGTCCAGCCAAAAACATTCAGTACTTC.

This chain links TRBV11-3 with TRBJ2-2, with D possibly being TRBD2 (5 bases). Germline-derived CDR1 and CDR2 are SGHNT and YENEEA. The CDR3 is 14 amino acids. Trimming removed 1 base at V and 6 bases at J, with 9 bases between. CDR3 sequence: CASSLGLRAGELFF. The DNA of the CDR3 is TGTGCCAGCAGCTTAGGACTAAGGGCCGGGGAGCTGTTTTTT. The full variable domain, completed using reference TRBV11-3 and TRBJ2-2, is EAGVVQSPRYKIIEKKQPVAFWCNPISGHNTLYWYLQNLGQGPELLIRYENEEAVDDSQLPKDRFSAERLKGVDSTLKIQPAELGDSAVYLCASSLGLRAGELFFGEGSRLTVL.

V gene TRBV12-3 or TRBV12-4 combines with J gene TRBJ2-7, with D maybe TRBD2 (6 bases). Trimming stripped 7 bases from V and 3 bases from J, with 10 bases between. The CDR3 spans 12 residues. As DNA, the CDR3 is TGTGCCAGCACCTTGGGGGGCTACGAGCAGTACTTC. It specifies CASTLGGYEQYF.

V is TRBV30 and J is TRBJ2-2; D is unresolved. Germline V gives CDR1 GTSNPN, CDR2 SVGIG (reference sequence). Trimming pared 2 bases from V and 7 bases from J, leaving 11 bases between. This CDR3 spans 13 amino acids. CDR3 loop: CAWSTGLNGELFF. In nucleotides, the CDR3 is TGTGCCTGGAGTACTGGTCTGAACGGGGAGCTGTTTTTT.

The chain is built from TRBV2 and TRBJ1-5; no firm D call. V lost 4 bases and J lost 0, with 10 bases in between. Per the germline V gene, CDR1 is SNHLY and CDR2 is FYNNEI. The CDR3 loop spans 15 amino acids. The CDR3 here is CASSAQGNSNQPQHF. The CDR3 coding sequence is TGTGCCAGCAGTGCGCAAGGAAATAGCAATCAGCCCCAGCATTTT.

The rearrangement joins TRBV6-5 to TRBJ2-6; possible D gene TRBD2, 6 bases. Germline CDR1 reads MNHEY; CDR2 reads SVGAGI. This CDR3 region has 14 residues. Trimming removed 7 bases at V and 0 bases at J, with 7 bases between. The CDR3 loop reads CASMGGSGANVLTF. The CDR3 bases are TGTGCCAGCATGGGGGGCTCTGGGGCCAACGTCCTGACTTTC.

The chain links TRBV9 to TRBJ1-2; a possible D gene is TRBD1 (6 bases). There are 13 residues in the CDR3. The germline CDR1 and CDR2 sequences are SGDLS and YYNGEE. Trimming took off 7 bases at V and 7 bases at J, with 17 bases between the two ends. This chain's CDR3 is CASGGRGAGGYTF. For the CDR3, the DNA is TGTGCCAGCGGCGGACGGGGGGCCGGTGGCTACACCTTC.

In DNA, the CDR3 is TGTGCCAGCAGCTTACTAGCGGGGGAGGAGACCCAGTACTTC. This codes for CASSLLAGEETQYF. V is TRBV7-6 and J is TRBJ2-5; 10 bases agree with TRBD2. Unmatched junction bases numbered 2, after V lost 2 bases and J lost 5 bases. Germline V gene lookup returns CDR1 SGHVS and CDR2 FNYEAQ. The CDR3 is 14 amino acids.

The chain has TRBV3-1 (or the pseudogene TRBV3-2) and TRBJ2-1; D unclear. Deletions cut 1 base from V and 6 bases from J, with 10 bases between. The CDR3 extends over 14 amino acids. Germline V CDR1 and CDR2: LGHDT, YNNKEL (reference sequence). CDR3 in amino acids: CASSQVPVRNEQFF. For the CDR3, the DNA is TGTGCCAGCAGCCAAGTCCCAGTCCGCAATGAGCAGTTCTTC.

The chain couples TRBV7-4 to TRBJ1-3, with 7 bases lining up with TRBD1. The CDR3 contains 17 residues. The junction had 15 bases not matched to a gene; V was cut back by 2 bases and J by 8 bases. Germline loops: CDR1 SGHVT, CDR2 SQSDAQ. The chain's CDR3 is CASSLLRQGGPGDTIYF. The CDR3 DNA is TGTGCCAGCAGCTTATTACGACAGGGAGGACCTGGGGACACCATATATTTT.

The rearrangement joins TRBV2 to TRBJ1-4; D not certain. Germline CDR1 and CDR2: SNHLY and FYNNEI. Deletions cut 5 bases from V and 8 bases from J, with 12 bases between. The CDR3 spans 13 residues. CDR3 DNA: TGTGCCAGCAGTAGGGATTTGGGGGAAAAACTGTTTTTT. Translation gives CASSRDLGEKLFF.

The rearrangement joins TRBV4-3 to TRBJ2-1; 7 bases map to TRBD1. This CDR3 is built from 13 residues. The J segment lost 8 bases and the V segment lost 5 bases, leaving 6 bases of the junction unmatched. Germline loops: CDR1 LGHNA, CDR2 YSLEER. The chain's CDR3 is CASSEAGGHEQFF. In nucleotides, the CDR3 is TGCGCCAGCAGCGAAGCAGGGGGACATGAGCAGTTCTTC.

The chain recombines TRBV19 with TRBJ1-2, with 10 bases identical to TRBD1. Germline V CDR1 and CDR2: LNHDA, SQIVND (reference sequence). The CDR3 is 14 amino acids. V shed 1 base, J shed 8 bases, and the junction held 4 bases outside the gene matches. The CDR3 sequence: CASSIVGTGDGYTF. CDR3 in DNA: TGTGCCAGTAGTATAGTAGGGACAGGGGACGGCTACACCTTC.

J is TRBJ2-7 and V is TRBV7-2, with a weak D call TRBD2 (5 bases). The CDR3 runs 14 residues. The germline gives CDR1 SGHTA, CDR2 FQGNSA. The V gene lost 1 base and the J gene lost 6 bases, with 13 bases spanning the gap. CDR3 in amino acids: CASSLVLQGSEQYF. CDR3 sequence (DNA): TGTGCCAGCAGCTTAGTGTTGCAAGGGAGCGAGCAGTACTTC.

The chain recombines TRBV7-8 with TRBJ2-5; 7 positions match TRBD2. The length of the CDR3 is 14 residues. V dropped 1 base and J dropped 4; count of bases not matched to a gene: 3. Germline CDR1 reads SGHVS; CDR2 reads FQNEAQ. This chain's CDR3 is CASSLGGGLETQYF. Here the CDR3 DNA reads TGTGCCAGCAGCTTAGGGGGGGGGTTAGAGACCCAGTACTTC.

DNA of the CDR3: TGTGCTAGTGGTTACGACAGGGGGACCACCATTACCTACGAGCAGTACTTC. It yields the protein CASGYDRGTTITYEQYF. This chain joins TRBV12-5 and TRBJ2-7, with 9 nucleotides matching TRBD1. Germline V lookup: CDR1 LGHNT, CDR2 FRNRAP. V was clipped by 4 bases and J by 2 bases; unmatched bases: 12. This CDR3 has 17 residues.

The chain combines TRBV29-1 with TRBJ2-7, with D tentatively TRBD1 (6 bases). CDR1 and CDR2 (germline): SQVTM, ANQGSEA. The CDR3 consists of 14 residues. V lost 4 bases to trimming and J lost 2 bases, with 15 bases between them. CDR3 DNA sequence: TGCAGCGTTGCCAAGGCGCAGGGGCCCTACGAGCAGTACTTC. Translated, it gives CSVAKAQGPYEQYF.

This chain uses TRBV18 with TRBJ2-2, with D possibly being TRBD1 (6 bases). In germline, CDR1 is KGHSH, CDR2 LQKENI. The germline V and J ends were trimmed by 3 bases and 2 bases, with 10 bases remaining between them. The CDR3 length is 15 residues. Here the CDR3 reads CASSPRQVNTGELFF. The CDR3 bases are TGTGCCAGCTCACCTCGACAGGTTAACACCGGGGAGCTGTTTTTT.

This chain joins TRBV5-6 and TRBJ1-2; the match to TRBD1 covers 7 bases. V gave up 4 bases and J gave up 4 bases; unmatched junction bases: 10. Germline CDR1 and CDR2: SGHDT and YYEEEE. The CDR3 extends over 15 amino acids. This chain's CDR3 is CASSRPDRVGYGYTF. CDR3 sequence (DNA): TGTGCCAGCAGCCGACCCGACAGGGTGGGCTATGGCTACACCTTC. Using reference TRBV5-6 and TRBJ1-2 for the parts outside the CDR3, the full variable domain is DAGVTQSPTHLIKTRGQQVTLRCSPKSGHDTVSWYQQALGQGPQFIFQYYEEEERQRGNFPDRFSGHQFPNYSSELNVNALLLGDSALYLCASSRPDRVGYGYTFGSGTRLTVV.

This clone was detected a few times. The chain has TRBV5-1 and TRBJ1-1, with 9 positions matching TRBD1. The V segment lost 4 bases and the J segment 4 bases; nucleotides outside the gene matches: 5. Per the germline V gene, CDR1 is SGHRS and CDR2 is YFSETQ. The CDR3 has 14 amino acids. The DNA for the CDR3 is TGCGCCAGCAGCGTGGGACAGGGAATCACTGAAGCTTTCTTT. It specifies CASSVGQGITEAFF.

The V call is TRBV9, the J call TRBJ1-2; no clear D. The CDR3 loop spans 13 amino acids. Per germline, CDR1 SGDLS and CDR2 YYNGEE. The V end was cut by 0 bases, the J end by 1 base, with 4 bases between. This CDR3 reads CASSVGSNYGYTF. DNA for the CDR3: TGTGCCAGCAGCGTAGGAAGTAACTATGGCTACACCTTC.